The clone carrying this TCR beta chain was counted between two and nine times. The antigen remains unidentified. The sample belongs to a study of T-cell memory formation after mild COVID-19. The wider study: TCR clusters were mostly confined to one donor each. Overall study results and limits: The study found contracting CD4+ clones mainly in CM and EM and contracting CD8+ clones in EMRA. Second-wave clones that peaked on day 37 lacked confirmed SARS-CoV-2 specificity. Clones that contracted from day 15 to 85 were balanced CD4/CD8, while later expanders leaned CD4+.

Each CDR3 protein gets one entry after TCRdb re-called the 5' RACE reads with MiXCR. The data contain under 110,000 distinct CDR3 sequences, 17% of them seen just once; the ten biggest clones take up roughly 31%. Material for sequencing was PBMCs or a T cell subset sorted from them (not recorded which). The TCR sequence derives from an adult woman who had mild COVID-19 (a few samples of this study predate the infection). Cell type and time point are not known.

The CDR3 nucleotides are TGTGCCACCAGCGACCAGGGGGCTCACACCATATATTTT. Translated: CATSDQGAHTIYF. V gene TRBV24-1 combines with J gene TRBJ1-3; the match to TRBD1 covers 8 bases. The junction had 6 bases not matched to a gene; V was cut back by 7 bases and J by 8 bases. Germline CDR1 and CDR2: KGHDR and SFDVKD. CDR3 length: 13 amino acids.